This T cell receptor beta chain emerged from a study of shared clonotypes between healthy human individuals (dated by TCRdb to the early 2020s). Describing the broader study: Three men and two women, aged 18 to 49 years, made up the cohort. For each donor, CD4 naive and CD4 memory were each run on three plates, CD8 naive on two plates, and CD8 memory on one plate. To estimate repertoire size and how much clonotype sharing occurs between individuals, the study deeply sequenced the blood TCR repertoires of several healthy adults. To increase sequencing depth and limit assay-specific biases, TCR repertoire library preparation and sequencing were carried out by different laboratories using diverse techniques. Between about 0.94 and 10 billion PBMCs per donor were obtained by leukapheresis. Overall study outcomes, separate from this receptor: Clonotypes shared by all four sorted-subset donors showed higher generation probabilities than non-shared clonotypes. The small number of donors limited the genetic and exposure-history diversity represented. Pairwise subsampling led to the expectation that sequencing depth would affect the degree of clonotype sharing among donors. Incomplete sequencing was indicated by rarefaction of sorted-subset datasets, despite the large sequencing depth. Approximately 5% of naive CD4, around 3.6% of naive CD8, about 2.5% of memory CD4, and around 0.42% of memory CD8 clonotypes were shared across several donors. Sampling was limited to blood, and TCR repertoires in tissue likely differ from TCR repertoires in blood. Estimated clonotype richness was generally larger for naive than for memory subsets.

Using the deep immunoSEQ assay, TCR CDR3 regions were amplified from genomic DNA by multiplex PCR. Extracted genomic DNA from each cell subset was spread evenly across all wells of several immunoSEQ 96-well plates, with each plate serving as a replicate. Each replicate PCR for sorted subsets received about 220 ng genomic DNA, equal to around 32,000 T cell genomes. Purified libraries were quantified with a Qubit 3.0 fluorometer, sized on a Bioanalyzer 2100, and re-quantified with the KAPA Library Quantification kit. Every immunoSEQ 96-well plate was sequenced on a dedicated single-read 150-cycle Illumina NextSeq 550 flow cell. From the authors' description of their analysis: Because the immunoSEQ output held only junctional sequences and lacked quality scores, the filtering could not match the filtering applied to full-length reads. To assign V/J genes and CDR3, sequences were annotated against IMGT germline references using PyIR, a Python wrapper for IgBLAST v1.9. Any read was removed if the V/J assignment was weak (E-value above 1e-6), the CDR3 was missing, or the read contained stop codons, out-of-frame junctions, or ambiguous translated residues. V3J clonotypes were defined by identical inferred V gene, J gene, and CDR3 amino acid sequence. To compute the percentage overlap between repertoires, the number of shared unique clonotypes was divided by the size of the smaller repertoire. RTK rarefaction, the Chao1 estimator, and Recon v2.1 estimates of unobserved clonotypes were used to assess repertoire richness. For all TCRbeta clonotypes obtained by the gDNA method from a few donors, generation probabilities were computed with OLGA. In its TCRdb copy, this immuneACCESS table keeps in-frame sequences only and misses some clones. Where compared with another copy, unresolved V genes explain less than half of these, and the others have no known cause. The D gene and trimming were derived from the DNA, and the V and J assignments and clone size from that table. For this sample there are approximately 110,000 clones; around 71% appear just once. The ten largest clones capture about 25% of the sample.

About this clone: The specificity of this receptor is unknown. No clone much larger than this one lies a single base away; base qualities are absent.

The donors were healthy, HIV-negative adults who had no recently reported acute infections or vaccinations. Only Caucasian adults living in Nashville, Tennessee, USA were represented among the donors. CD8 memory samples were composed of magnetically selected CD45RO+ cells combined with CCR7-negative CD45RA+ effector memory (TemRA) cells. After blood collection by leukapheresis, PBMCs were isolated using Ficoll-Histopaque density gradient centrifugation and then cryopreserved in the vapor phase of liquid nitrogen. Analytical flow cytometry was used to check the purity and quantity of every magnetically sorted T cell population. From each sorted fraction, genomic DNA was isolated and quantified by UV absorbance on a Nanodrop 2000c. From the cysteine through the phenylalanine, the CDR3 covers 15 amino acids. The read is trimmed to its CDR3 DNA, 45 bases read in frame from base 1. Trimming removed 6 bases from V and 0 bases from J, leaving 9 bases between the germline ends. As encoded in the germline V gene, CDR1 is MRHNA while CDR2 is SNTAGT.

The sequenced sample consisted of memory CD8+ T cells sorted from blood. The sample's cell subset or site label, in plain terms: CD45RO+ cells pooled with CCR7-negative TemRA cells. The sequence was collected from a woman aged 25-40 years in good health. The rearranged chain carries TRBV6-4 and TRBJ2-6, with an unclear D gene assignment. The base sequence is TGTGCCAGCAGCCGCCTGATCTCTGGGGCCAACGTCCTGACTTTC. Translated, it reads CASSRLISGANVLTF.